This TCR beta chain was captured in a study of blood T cell repertoires in COVID-19. In the study overall: Collection of acute and convalescent COVID-19 samples took place in the United States, Italy and Spain.

Original data processing: Amplification with reference gene primers provided the estimates of nucleated cell counts. Assay: immunoSEQ multiplex PCR; the TCRdb copy retains only in-frame clones and omits some. That table supplies the V and J calls and clone size; D and trimming were determined from the DNA. The repertoire holds 95,000 to 150,000 clones, with over 70% as singletons. Germline V CDR1 and CDR2: LNHDA, SQIVND (reference sequence). V was pared by 3 bases and J by 0 bases, with 9 bases between. This CDR3 comprises 15 residues. With regard to this clone: The same CDR3 also results from other DNA sequences found in this sample.

The chain is built from TRBV19 and TRBJ1-3; D unclear. The sample consisted of peripheral blood. The clonotype originates from a man between 70 and 80 years old with acute or convalescent COVID-19. The CDR3 nucleotides read TGTGCCAGTAGTATTTTTCGGAGCTCTGGAAACACCATATATTTT. Translating it yields CASSIFRSSGNTIYF.